This T cell receptor (beta chain) appears in the sequencing data of a study of response to subunit inactivated influenza vaccine. This clonotype came up a few times. Germline V lookup: CDR1 LGHNA, CDR2 YNFKEQ. The CDR3 loop spans 14 amino acids. The junction had 8 bases not matched to a gene; V was cut back by 3 bases and J by 6 bases. In TCRdb, the RT-PCR reads were re-called with MiXCR into one record per CDR3 protein. The sample records about 540,000 distinct CDR3 sequences, 20% to 25% being singletons. This sample was also put to use in a study of T cells expressing NK-cell markers. This second report adds: UMIs accompanied the 5'RACE template switching by which TCR beta cDNA was made.

V is TRBV4-2 and J is TRBJ2-7, with TRBD1 identical over 7 bases. Sequencing was performed on CD4+ T cells sorted from PBMCs, taken 11 to 12 days after vaccination. The sequence was collected from a man aged 50 to 59 who received an inactivated influenza vaccine. CDR3 nucleotide sequence: TGTGCCAGCAGCCACCCCAACAGGGGTGGCGAGCAGTACTTC. It codes for CASSHPNRGGEQYF.